The 32 T cell receptor beta chains below were found in one sample sequenced in a study of cytomegalovirus exposure and HLA in healthy donors. With 60 Vbeta and 13 Jbeta primers, the PCR was carried out. TCRdb's table, derived via immunoSEQ multiplex PCR, lists solely in-frame clones and lacks some. The sample holds approximately 190,000 clones, about 77% seen once. Specimen: PBMCs. These receptors came from a woman in her 30s in good health and CMV-seropositive.

This clone was observed a few times. The chain links TRBV5-1 to TRBJ2-7; possible D gene TRBD2, 6 bases. Germline CDR1 reads SGHRS; CDR2 reads YFSETQ. With 7 bases removed from V and 5 bases from J, the gap between germline ends came to 16 bases. The CDR3 has 13 residues. The CDR3 bases are TGCGCCAGCTCCAGACTAGACAACGACGAGCAGTACTTC. Amino acids: CASSRLDNDEQYF.

This chain uses TRBV7-2 with TRBJ2-5; D is unresolved. The J call may be wrong; the DNA end is better matched by TRBJ2-7. CDR1 is SGHTA and CDR2 is FQGNSA in the germline V gene. The CDR3 covers 14 residues. This CDR3 is CASSLDMTSNEQYF. The CDR3, as DNA: TGTGCCAGCAGCTTAGATATGACTTCCAACGAGCAGTACTTC.

The chain employs TRBV5-4 and TRBJ1-2; no clear D. Trimming left V 4 bases short and J 8 bases short, with 21 bases between. From germline, CDR1 is SGHNT and CDR2 YYREEE (reference sequence). The CDR3 runs to 15 residues. CDR3 nucleotide sequence: TGTGCCAGCAGCGAGAGCGGATTGGGGTTTATAGGCTACACCTTC. It codes for CASSESGLGFIGYTF.

As to this clone: This sample also contains other DNA sequences that code for the same CDR3. The V gene is TRBV5-4, the J gene TRBJ2-5; 14 positions agree with TRBD2. The CDR3 has 15 residues. The V gene end was trimmed by 4 bases and the J gene end by 4 bases; junction bases not matched to a gene: 3. The germline V gene has CDR1 SGHNT and CDR2 YYREEE (reference sequence). This chain's CDR3 is CASSLGLAGGETQYF. The CDR3 coding sequence is TGTGCCAGCAGCCTCGGACTAGCGGGGGGAGAGACCCAGTACTTC.

The CDR3 is CASSLALDSTYEQYF. The DNA for the CDR3 is TGTGCCAGCAGCTTAGCCCTAGACAGTACCTACGAGCAGTACTTC. This rearrangement joins TRBV7-6 to TRBJ2-5; D may be TRBD1 (5 bases). The DNA matches TRBJ2-7 better at its end, which makes the J call doubtful. This CDR3 has 15 residues. CDR1 is SGHVS and CDR2 is FNYEAQ in the germline V gene.

The chain is built from TRBV11-2 and TRBJ1-1; D is possibly TRBD1 (5 bases). CDR3 length equals 16 residues. Trimming removed 0 bases from V and 6 bases from J, with 17 bases in between. From germline, CDR1 is SGHAT and CDR2 FQNNGV. CDR3 sequence reads: CASSLDPLGGRSEAFF. As DNA, the CDR3 is TGTGCCAGCAGCTTAGATCCGCTGGGGGGACGATCTGAAGCTTTCTTT.

This clone was recorded a few times. The rearrangement uses TRBV4-3 and TRBJ2-3, with 9 bases matching TRBD1. V trimming: 1 base; J trimming: 2 bases; junction bases outside the gene matches: 4. The CDR3 length is 16 residues. Looked up from germline, CDR1 is LGHNA and CDR2 is YSLEER. This CDR3 reads CASSQGRDRVTDTQYF. The CDR3 coding sequence is TGCGCCAGCAGCCAAGGACGGGACAGGGTCACAGATACGCAGTATTTT.

This CDR3 is CASRDRPNEKLFF. The CDR3 nucleotides read TGTGCCTCCCGGGACAGACCTAATGAAAAACTGTTTTTT. The chain recombines TRBV30 with TRBJ1-4; 7 positions agree with TRBD1. Trimming at V came to 7 bases and at J to 3 bases, leaving 5 bases not matched to a gene. Germline V lookup: CDR1 GTSNPN, CDR2 SVGIG (reference sequence). The CDR3 is made up of 13 amino acids.

The J gene is TRBJ2-2, the V gene TRBV7-9, with D possibly being TRBD1 (5 bases). Trimming left V 5 bases short and J 5 bases short, with 9 bases between. The germline CDR1 and CDR2 sequences are SEHNR and FQNEAQ (reference sequence). The CDR3 loop spans 13 amino acids. The DNA for the CDR3 is TGTGCCAGCAGCGGGGCAGGTACCGGGGAGCTGTTTTTT. Its translation is CASSGAGTGELFF.

The rearrangement joins TRBV6-1 to TRBJ1-5; possibly TRBD1 for D (6 bases). Germline lookup yields CDR1 MNHNS and CDR2 SASEGT. CDR3 size: 15 residues. The V end was cut by 6 bases, the J end by 5 bases, with 17 bases between. The CDR3 coding sequence is TGTGCCAGCAGCGGATCCACAGGGCCGGATCAGCCCCAGCATTTT. It specifies CASSGSTGPDQPQHF.

The sample holds a few counts of this clone. V gene TRBV18 combines with J gene TRBJ2-7; D is unresolved. Germline lookup yields CDR1 KGHSH and CDR2 LQKENI. V was pared by 2 bases and J by 2 bases, with 13 bases between. The CDR3 has 15 amino acids. CDR3 in amino acids: CASSPATKAPYEQYF. CDR3 coding DNA: TGTGCCAGCTCACCAGCGACAAAAGCCCCCTACGAGCAGTACTTC.

This clone was detected a few times. V and J are TRBV4-3 and TRBJ1-1, with D possibly matching TRBD1 (5 bases). The ends were cut back, 3 bases at V and 0 bases at J, with 11 bases in the middle. Germline values: CDR1 LGHNA, CDR2 YSLEER. CDR3 size: 15 residues. The CDR3 nucleotides are TGCGCCAGCAGCCAGATTGACAGAATGAACACTGAAGCTTTCTTT. Its protein product is CASSQIDRMNTEAFF.

This rearrangement joins TRBV19 to TRBJ2-1; D is ambiguous. Germline CDR1 LNHDA, CDR2 SQIVND (reference sequence). This CDR3 is 14 amino acids long. V lost 6 bases, J lost 0 bases, and 9 bases lay in between. CDR3 nucleotide sequence: TGTGCCAGTAGATCCCTGAGCTCCTACAATGAGCAGTTCTTC. It encodes CASRSLSSYNEQFF.

The genes are TRBV10-3 and TRBJ1-2; 7 nucleotides agree with TRBD1. Trimming took 7 bases from V and 0 from J; bases not matched to a gene: 5. This CDR3 has 14 residues. Germline V CDR1 and CDR2: ENHRY, SYGVKD. The CDR3 sequence: CAITPGQTNYGYTF. DNA of the CDR3: TGTGCCATCACCCCGGGACAGACTAACTATGGCTACACCTTC.

As regards this clone: At one end, the junction sequence differs from germline, possibly due to a read error. The chain couples TRBV7-7 to TRBJ1-1; D not certain. CDR3 length equals 13 residues. CDR1 SSHAT and CDR2 FNYEAQ come from the germline V gene (reference sequence). The CDR3 nucleotides read TGTGCTAGCAGTCGTCAGATGAACACTGAAGCTTTCTTT. Protein product: CASSRQMNTEAFF.

The rearrangement joins TRBV28 to TRBJ1-2, with 7 bases that match TRBD1. Losses at the gene ends were 5 bases for V and 7 bases for J; bases not matched to a gene: 7. Germline V gene sequence: CDR1 MDHEN, CDR2 SYDVKM. There are 13 residues in the CDR3. The chain's CDR3 is CASSGQVRAGYTF. CDR3 nucleotide sequence: TGTGCCAGCAGTGGACAGGTCAGGGCTGGCTACACCTTC.

The CDR3 nucleotides are TGTGCCAGTAGGTTACAGAATCAGCCCCAGCATTTT. Amino acids: CASRLQNQPQHF. The chain is built from TRBV19 and TRBJ1-5; D is ambiguous. The germline V and J ends were trimmed by 6 bases and 4 bases, with 7 bases remaining between them. The V gene's germline CDR1 is LNHDA and CDR2 SQIVND (reference sequence). This CDR3 has 12 amino acids. Full variable domain (remainder filled in from reference TRBV19 and TRBJ1-5): DGGITQSPKYLFRKEGQNVTLSCEQNLNHDAMYWYRQDPGQGLRLIYYSQIVNDFQKGDIAEGYSVSREKKESFPLTVTSAQKNPTAFYLCASRLQNQPQHFGDGTRLSIL.

This sequence joins TRBV6-4 and TRBJ2-7, with TRBD2 identical over 9 bases. CDR3 size: 13 residues. Germline values: CDR1 MRHNA, CDR2 SNTAGT. Trimming removed 2 bases from V and 6 bases from J; junction bases left unmatched: 2. CDR3 nucleotides: TGTGCCAGCAGTGACGGGACTAGCAGCGAGCAGTACTTC. As protein: CASSDGTSSEQYF.

The rearrangement joins TRBV12-5 to TRBJ2-7; tentative D call: TRBD1 (6 bases). Germline CDR1 is LGHNT and CDR2 is FRNRAP. The V end was cut by 4 bases, the J end by 3 bases, with 16 bases between. The CDR3 runs 15 residues. The DNA of the CDR3 is TGTGCTAGTGGTTCTGGACCAGGGGCCAACTACGAGCAGTACTTC. This translates into CASGSGPGANYEQYF.

V usage is TRBV5-4 and J usage is TRBJ2-7; possible D gene TRBD1, 5 bases. The germline CDR1 and CDR2 sequences are SGHNT and YYREEE (reference sequence). This CDR3 is 14 amino acids long. Deletions cut 0 bases from V and 1 base from J, with 8 bases between. The CDR3 loop is CASSLGQPSYEQYF. For the CDR3, the DNA is TGTGCCAGCAGCTTGGGACAGCCATCCTACGAGCAGTACTTC.

This clone was picked up many times. The chain recombines TRBV28 with TRBJ2-2; TRBD2 matches 13 bases. Per germline, CDR1 MDHEN and CDR2 SYDVKM. Trimming cost V 5 bases and J 7 bases; bases outside gene matches: 13. This CDR3 is built from 18 residues. CDR3: CASSTLPGTSGIGGELFF. As DNA, the CDR3 is TGTGCCAGCAGTACATTACCCGGGACTAGCGGGATAGGCGGGGAGCTGTTTTTT.

The rearrangement joins TRBV28 to TRBJ1-4, with D tentatively TRBD1 (6 bases). V was clipped by 5 bases and J by 8 bases, with 18 bases between them. Germline CDR1 MDHEN, CDR2 SYDVKM. The CDR3 runs 15 residues. The CDR3 DNA is TGTGCCAGCAGTATTCTATCCGAGGGGGGGGAAAAACTGTTTTTT. It is translated as CASSILSEGGEKLFF.

The chain carries TRBV28 and TRBJ2-1; 7 nucleotides agree with TRBD1. This CDR3 contains 13 residues. The V segment lost 8 bases and the J segment 5 bases; nucleotides outside the gene matches: 6. Germline lookup yields CDR1 MDHEN and CDR2 SYDVKM. Here the CDR3 reads CASRSGQNNEQFF. CDR3 sequence (DNA): TGTGCCAGCCGATCGGGACAGAACAATGAGCAGTTCTTC.

This clone appeared a single time. The chain recombines TRBV25-1 with TRBJ1-2; possibly TRBD1 for D (6 bases). The CDR3 spans 14 residues. Germline CDR1 is MGHDK and CDR2 is SYGVNS. Trimming removed 7 bases from V and 2 bases from J, with 14 bases in between. The CDR3 region is CASTAQGANYGYTF. CDR3 in DNA: TGTGCCAGCACAGCACAGGGAGCAAACTATGGCTACACCTTC.

The gene calls are TRBV28 and TRBJ2-1; maybe TRBD2 (5 bases). V was clipped by 0 bases and J by 7 bases, with 7 bases between them. The germline CDR1 and CDR2 sequences are MDHEN and SYDVKM. The CDR3 sequence is 13 residues long. This chain's CDR3 is CASSLWAGNEQFF. CDR3 nucleotides: TGTGCCAGCAGTTTATGGGCGGGTAATGAGCAGTTCTTC.

This clone turned up a few times. The CDR3: CASTGTQNANTGELFF. The CDR3 nucleotides are TGTGCCAGCACCGGGACTCAGAACGCGAACACCGGGGAGCTGTTTTTT. This chain joins TRBV6-6 and TRBJ2-2, with D possibly being TRBD2 (6 bases). V was trimmed by 7 bases and J by 0 bases, leaving 15 bases between them. Germline V gene data show CDR1 as MNHNY and CDR2 as SVGAGI (reference sequence). The CDR3 loop spans 16 amino acids.

This clone occurred a few times. Distinct nucleotide sequences in the sample also encode this CDR3. The chain links TRBV29-1 to TRBJ2-3; the match to TRBD1 covers 10 bases. The junction had 8 bases not matched to a gene; V was cut back by 6 bases and J by 5 bases. The CDR3 runs 14 residues. The germline CDR1 and CDR2 sequences are SQVTM and ANQGSEA. The CDR3, as DNA: TGCAGCGTGGGGAGACAGGGGGCGGGAGATACGCAGTATTTT. It translates to CSVGRQGAGDTQYF.

V usage is TRBV18 and J usage is TRBJ2-2; D is possibly TRBD2 (5 bases). Trimming stripped 7 bases from V and 4 bases from J, with 16 bases between. Germline V lookup: CDR1 KGHSH, CDR2 LQKENI. The CDR3 runs 15 residues. CDR3 protein: CASFKTLGATGELFF. The CDR3 nucleotides are TGTGCCAGCTTTAAAACGTTGGGAGCCACCGGGGAGCTGTTTTTT.

This clone showed up just a few times. This chain connects TRBV6-4 to TRBJ1-6; 8 nucleotides match TRBD1. CDR1 is MRHNA, CDR2 SNTAGT, per germline. V lost 8 bases and J lost 3; bases outside the gene matches: 9. The CDR3 runs to 16 residues. DNA of the CDR3: TGTGCCAGCCGAAGGACAGGGCAAGGCTATAATTCACCCCTCCACTTT. As protein: CASRRTGQGYNSPLHF.

The genes are TRBV6-5 and TRBJ1-4; 10 bases agree with TRBD1. Trimming at V came to 0 bases and at J to 6 bases, leaving 4 bases not matched to a gene. Germline CDR1 MNHEY, CDR2 SVGAGI. CDR3 length: 16 residues. The CDR3 reads CASSYSPGQGYEKLFF. CDR3 coding DNA: TGTGCCAGCAGTTACTCCCCGGGACAGGGGTATGAAAAACTGTTTTTT.

The V call is TRBV2, the J call TRBJ1-3, with a tentative D call TRBD1 (6 bases). Germline-derived CDR1 and CDR2 are SNHLY and FYNNEI. This CDR3 comprises 13 residues. The V gene lost 7 bases and the J gene lost 2 bases, with 9 bases spanning the gap. CDR3 bases: TGTGCCAGCACCGGGACACCTGGAAACACCATATATTTT. Protein: CASTGTPGNTIYF.

The J gene is TRBJ1-2, the V gene TRBV7-2; TRBD1 might be the D (6 bases). Germline V CDR1 and CDR2: SGHTA, FQGNSA. CDR3 length: 16 residues. V dropped 4 bases and J dropped 8 bases, with 23 bases sitting between them. CDR3 residues: CASSSRAVYRVYGYTF. DNA of the CDR3: TGTGCCAGCAGCTCACGAGCGGTCTACAGGGTTTACGGCTACACCTTC.